This T cell receptor (beta chain) was sequenced in a study of T cell repertoires in cytomegalovirus infection (dated by TCRdb to about 2019). The study in broad terms: Peptide stimulations targeted recently identified HLA-C-restricted CMV epitopes, whose presentation resists viral immunomodulation, together with well-studied HLA-B-restricted epitopes. Donor HLA type was relevant to the analysis, because carriage of CMV infection together with the matching HLA type was indicated by public TCR beta signatures.

The label giving this sample's treatment or condition can be read as: in vitro stimulation with specific CMV peptide epitopes to enrich CMV-specific T cells. The CDR3, from cysteine to phenylalanine, totals 18 residues. The only DNA kept is the CDR3, 54 bases in frame from the first base. The V end loses 6 bases and the J end loses 4 bases, and a stretch of 28 bases separates them. According to the germline V gene (reference sequence), CDR1 reads MNHNY and CDR2 reads SVGAGI. Details on this clonotype: What antigen it recognizes has not been identified. No qualities accompany the bases; no much larger clone lies one base away.

The research as a whole found: The ex vivo response was dominated by HLA-C-restricted CMV-specific TCR beta clonotypes, which also provided the single most frequent clonotype in two of eight donors. Cumulative frequency of public TCR beta family members discriminated carriers of CMV infection plus the relevant HLA type in this cohort and an independent approximately 350-donor cohort.

Sequencing relied on an Illumina HiSeq 1500. TCRdb reprocessed the public reads (quality trimming at Q25 with fastp, clone calling with MiXCR) and kept in-frame beta chains. CDR3 protein duplicates are merged, each entry listing the most common genes and DNA. This sample is represented by hundreds of thousands of distinct CDR3 sequences; approximately 32% of them were singletons. The ten largest clones take up around 12% of the sample. This material consisted of cultured CD8+ T cells from PBMCs, taken from culture after CMV antigen stimulation. This TCR came from a human donor in good health (CMV status not recorded). Some clones in this sample may be carry-over from other donors' samples. The chain employs TRBV6-6 and TRBJ2-7; D gene: possibly TRBD2, on 7 matching bases. The CDR3 corresponds to CASRGGGGQGSGIYEQYF. The sequenced DNA: TGTGCCAGCAGGGGGGGGGGAGGGCAGGGGAGTGGAATTTACGAGCAGTACTTC.